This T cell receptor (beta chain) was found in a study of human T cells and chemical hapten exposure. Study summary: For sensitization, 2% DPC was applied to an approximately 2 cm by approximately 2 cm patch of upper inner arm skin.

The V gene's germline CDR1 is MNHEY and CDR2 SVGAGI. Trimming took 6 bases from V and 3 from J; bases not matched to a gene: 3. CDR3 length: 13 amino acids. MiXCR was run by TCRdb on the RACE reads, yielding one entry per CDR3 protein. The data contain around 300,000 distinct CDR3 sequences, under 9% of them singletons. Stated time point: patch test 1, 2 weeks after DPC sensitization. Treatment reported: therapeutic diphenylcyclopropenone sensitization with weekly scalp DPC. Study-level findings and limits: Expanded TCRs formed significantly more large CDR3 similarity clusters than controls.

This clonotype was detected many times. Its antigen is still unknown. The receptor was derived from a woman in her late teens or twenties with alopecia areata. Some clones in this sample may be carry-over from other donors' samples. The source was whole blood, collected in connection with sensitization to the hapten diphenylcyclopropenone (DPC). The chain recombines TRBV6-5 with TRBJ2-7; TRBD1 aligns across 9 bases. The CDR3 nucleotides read TGTGCCAGCAGCCGGGACAGGGTCTACGAGCAGTACTTC. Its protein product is CASSRDRVYEQYF.